This TCR beta chain was captured in a study of T cell repertoires in cytomegalovirus infection. Study background: Alongside well-studied HLA-B-restricted CMV epitopes, recently identified HLA-C-restricted CMV epitopes were also used. Based on public TCR beta signatures, there were indications of CMV infection and of a matching HLA type. General study findings and limits: The ex vivo response was dominated by HLA-C-restricted CMV-specific TCR beta clonotypes.

Trimming cost V 4 bases and J 4 bases, with 10 bases left between them. From germline, CDR1 is MNHEY and CDR2 SMNVEV (reference sequence). The CDR3 totals 14 residues. Remarks on this clonotype: Its target is not known.

A single record per CDR3 protein comes from TCRdb applying MiXCR to the reads. The sample comprises 750,000 to 900,000 distinct CDR3 sequences, almost 30% of which are singletons, and under 15% rests with the top ten. The rearrangement joins TRBV27 to TRBJ1-4, with D maybe TRBD1 (5 bases). This specimen consisted of cultured CD8+ T cells from PBMCs, obtained from culture after CMV antigen stimulation. This receptor was taken from a human donor in good health (CMV status not recorded). Some clones in this sample may be carry-over from other donors' samples. As DNA, the CDR3 is TGTGCCAGCAGTTCGGGGCGCCTTAATGAAAAACTGTTTTTT. Its translation is CASSSGRLNEKLFF.